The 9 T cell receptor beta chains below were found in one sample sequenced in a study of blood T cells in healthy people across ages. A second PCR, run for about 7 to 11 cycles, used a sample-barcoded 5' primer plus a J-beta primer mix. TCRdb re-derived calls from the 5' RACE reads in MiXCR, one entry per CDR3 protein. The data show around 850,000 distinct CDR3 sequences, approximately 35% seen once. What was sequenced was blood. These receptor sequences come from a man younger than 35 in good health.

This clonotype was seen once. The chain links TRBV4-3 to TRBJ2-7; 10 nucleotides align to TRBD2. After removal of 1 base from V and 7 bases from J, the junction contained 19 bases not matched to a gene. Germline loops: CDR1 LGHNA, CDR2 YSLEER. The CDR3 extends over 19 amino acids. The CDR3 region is CASSQAVSLAGAPWDEQYF. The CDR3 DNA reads TGCGCCAGCAGCCAAGCAGTGAGTCTAGCGGGGGCCCCTTGGGATGAGCAGTACTTC.

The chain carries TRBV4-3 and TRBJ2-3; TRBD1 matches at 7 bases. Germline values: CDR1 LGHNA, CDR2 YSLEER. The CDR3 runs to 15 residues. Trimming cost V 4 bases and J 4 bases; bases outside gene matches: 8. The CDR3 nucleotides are TGCGCCAGCAGCCTAGGAGGACAGGAGGCAGATACGCAGTATTTT. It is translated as CASSLGGQEADTQYF.

The CDR3 loop reads CASSLQATLDNEQFF. The CDR3 DNA reads as TGTGCCAGCAGTTTACAGGCAACTCTCGACAATGAGCAGTTCTTC. This rearrangement joins TRBV12-3 or TRBV12-4 to TRBJ2-1, with D hard to call. The germline V and J ends were trimmed by 2 bases and 5 bases, with 13 bases remaining between them. The CDR3 consists of 15 residues.

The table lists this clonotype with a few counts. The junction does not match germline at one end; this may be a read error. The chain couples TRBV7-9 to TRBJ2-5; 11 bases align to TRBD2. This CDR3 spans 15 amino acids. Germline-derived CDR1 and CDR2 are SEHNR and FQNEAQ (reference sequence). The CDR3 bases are TGTGCCAGCAGCATAGCGGGGGGGAACCAAGAGACCCAGTACTTC. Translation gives CASSIAGGNQETQYF.

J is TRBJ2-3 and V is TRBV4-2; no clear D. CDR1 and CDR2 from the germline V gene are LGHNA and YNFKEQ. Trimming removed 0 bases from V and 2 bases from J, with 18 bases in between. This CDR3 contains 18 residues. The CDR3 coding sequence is TGTGCCAGCAGCCAAGATGGTGTGGGCAGAGACCCCACAGATACGCAGTATTTT. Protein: CASSQDGVGRDPTDTQYF.

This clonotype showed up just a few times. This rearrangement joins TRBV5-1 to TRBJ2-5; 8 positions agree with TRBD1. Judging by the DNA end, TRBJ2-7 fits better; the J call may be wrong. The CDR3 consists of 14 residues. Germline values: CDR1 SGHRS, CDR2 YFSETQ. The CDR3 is CASSDRDRRCEQYF. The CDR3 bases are TGCGCCAGCAGCGACCGGGACAGGAGGTGCGAGCAGTACTTC.

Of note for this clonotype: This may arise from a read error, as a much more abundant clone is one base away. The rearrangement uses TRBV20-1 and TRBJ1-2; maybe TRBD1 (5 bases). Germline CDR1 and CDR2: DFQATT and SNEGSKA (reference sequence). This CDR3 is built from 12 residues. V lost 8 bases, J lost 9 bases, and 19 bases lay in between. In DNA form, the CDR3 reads TGCAGTCCCGGGACCTTTTCCGATAGCTACACCTTC. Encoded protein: CSPGTFSDSYTF.

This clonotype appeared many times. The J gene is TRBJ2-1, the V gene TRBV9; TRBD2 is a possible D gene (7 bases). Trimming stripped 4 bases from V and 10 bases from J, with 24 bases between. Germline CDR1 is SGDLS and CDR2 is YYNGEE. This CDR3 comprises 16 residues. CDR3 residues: CASSHPGGLSIKEQFF. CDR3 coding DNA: TGTGCCAGCAGCCACCCCGGGGGGCTTTCCATAAAGGAGCAGTTCTTC.

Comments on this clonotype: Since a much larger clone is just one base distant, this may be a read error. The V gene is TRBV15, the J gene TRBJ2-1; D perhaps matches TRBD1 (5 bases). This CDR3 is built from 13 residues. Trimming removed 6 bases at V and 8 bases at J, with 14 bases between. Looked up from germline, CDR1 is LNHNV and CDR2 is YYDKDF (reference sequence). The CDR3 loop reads CATSSPGNDEQFF. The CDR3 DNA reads TGTGCCACCAGTTCGCCAGGGAACGATGAGCAGTTCTTC.